This T cell receptor (beta chain) was documented in a study of tumor-infiltrating lymphocytes in primary liver carcinoma. About this clonotype itself: One end of the junction is discordant with germline, which a read error may explain.

Germline V lookup: CDR1 MDHEN, CDR2 SYDVKM. The CDR3 spans 14 residues. The authors took blood RNA from unsorted whole blood and also extracted germline DNA. TCR beta cDNA was prepared out of about 510 ng total RNA by means of a constant-region primer. Sequencing libraries for TCR beta derived from three nested multiplex PCR rounds that used slightly modified ARM-PCR. It was with TRBV1-TRBV30 forward primers and a C-beta reverse primer that the first two PCR rounds were run, at approximately 10 cycles each. TCRdb analysed the multiplex PCR reads with MiXCR anew, one entry per CDR3 protein. The profile shows a few hundred thousand distinct CDR3 sequences, around three fifths of them singletons.

Sequences were obtained from peripheral blood. This chain uses TRBV28 with TRBJ1-3; D gene unclear. The TCR originated in a woman aged 30 to 39 with primary liver carcinoma and hepatitis B virus infection. CDR3 DNA: TGTGCCAGCTCAACGCAGTTAGTGAGAAACACCATATATTTC. Translated: CASSTQLVRNTIYF.